The T cell receptor (beta chain) under discussion was sequenced for a study of a mutant IDH1 vaccine in newly diagnosed glioma. Study information: Patients under treatment included roughly 62% males and about 38% females and had a mean age of approximately 43 years. Patients were pretreated with radiotherapy, temozolomide, or both, mostly both.

TCRdb's table, derived via immunoSEQ multiplex PCR, lists solely in-frame clones and lacks some. Of tens of thousands of clones in the sample, 83% were seen once. Time point specified: baseline, week 1 (first vaccination visit). Described treatment: pre-vaccination baseline after standard-of-care therapy. In every donor, the tumor was a new WHO grade 3 or 4 IDH1-mutant, ATRX-lost astrocytoma. The CDR3 length is 14 residues. Germline CDR1 is SGHRS and CDR2 is YFSETQ. V was cut by 0 bases and J by 4 bases, with 8 bases left in between. J is TRBJ2-1 and V is TRBV5-1; possibly TRBD1 for D (6 bases). This sample comprised PBMCs, obtained from a glioma patient treated with radiotherapy, temozolomide or both. The origin of this receptor is a woman aged 45 to 65 with glioma. The CDR3 DNA reads TGCGCCAGCAGCTTGGGGACAGCTTACAATGAGCAGTTCTTC. Protein sequence: CASSLGTAYNEQFF.